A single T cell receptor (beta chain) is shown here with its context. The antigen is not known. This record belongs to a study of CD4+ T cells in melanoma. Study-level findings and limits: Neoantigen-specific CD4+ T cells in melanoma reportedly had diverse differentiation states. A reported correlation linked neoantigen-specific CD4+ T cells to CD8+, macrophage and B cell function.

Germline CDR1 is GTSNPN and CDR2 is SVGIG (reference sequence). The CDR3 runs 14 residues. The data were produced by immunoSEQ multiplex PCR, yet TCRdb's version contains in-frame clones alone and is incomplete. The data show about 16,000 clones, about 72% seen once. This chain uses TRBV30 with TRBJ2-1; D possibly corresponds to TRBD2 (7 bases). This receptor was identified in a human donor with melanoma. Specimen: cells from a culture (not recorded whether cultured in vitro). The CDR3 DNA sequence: TGTGCTCTGGTTGCGGGGGCCCTATACAATGAGCAGTTCTTC. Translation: CALVAGALYNEQFF.